The TCR beta chain under discussion was sequenced for a study of beta chain features in type 1 diabetes. Study results and limitations: Shorter TCRB CDR3s, moderately but significantly so, were found in Type 1 diabetes patients in all four CD4+ subsets.

This CDR3 has 15 amino acids. Germline CDR1 is SGDLS and CDR2 is YYNGEE. The trim removed 4 bases at V and 7 bases at J, leaving 8 bases unmatched. The study reverse transcribed the entire isolated RNA, so it sequenced expressed TCRB transcripts. Assay: immunoSEQ multiplex PCR; the TCRdb copy retains only in-frame clones and omits some. This table has 970,000 or so clones, roughly 17% appearing once. This clone appeared a few times. The antigen is not known. The material sequenced was naive CD4+ T cells from blood. V usage is TRBV9 and J usage is TRBJ2-2, with 9 bases that match TRBD2. The sequence came from a woman under 30 in good health. CDR3 loop: CASSYSGSGGGELFF. The CDR3 DNA follows: TGTGCCAGCAGCTATAGCGGGAGTGGCGGCGGGGAGCTGTTTTTT.